This TCR beta chain was identified in a study of neurological immune-mediated disorders. 5'RACE with 10-nucleotide random UMIs generated the cDNA. TCRdb reanalysed the 5' RACE reads using MiXCR and keeps one entry per CDR3 protein. The top ten clones hold 6.5% of a sample with tens of thousands of distinct CDR3 sequences, 3% to 4.5% of them seen once. Deletions cut 8 bases from V and 1 base from J, with 14 bases between. This CDR3 spans 14 amino acids. Study-level results: Multiple sclerosis was found to have the least TCR clonal expansion, below healthy controls, and HTLV-1-associated myelopathy the most. Sharing of CDR3 amino acid sequences among expanded clones across subjects was absent, suggesting private repertoires in all groups.

This clonotype has at least ten counts. Its antigen is not known. The specimen sequenced was PBMCs. The source is a man aged 55 to 70 with multiple sclerosis. V usage is TRBV12-3 or TRBV12-4 and J usage is TRBJ1-1; D is unresolved. The CDR3 nucleotides read TGTGCCAGCTACCTGGGGAGCCGGAACACTGAAGCTTTCTTT. Its protein is CASYLGSRNTEAFF.